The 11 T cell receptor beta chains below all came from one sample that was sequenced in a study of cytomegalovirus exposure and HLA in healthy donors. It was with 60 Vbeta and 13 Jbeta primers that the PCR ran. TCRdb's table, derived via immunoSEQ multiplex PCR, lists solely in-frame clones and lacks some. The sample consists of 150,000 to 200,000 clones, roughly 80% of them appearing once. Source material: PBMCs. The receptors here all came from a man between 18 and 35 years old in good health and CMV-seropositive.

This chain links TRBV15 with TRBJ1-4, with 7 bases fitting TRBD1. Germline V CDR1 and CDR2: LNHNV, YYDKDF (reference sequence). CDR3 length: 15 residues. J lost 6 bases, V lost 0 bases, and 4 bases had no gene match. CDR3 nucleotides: TGTGCCACCAGCAGAGATCTCACAGGGGATGAAAAACTGTTTTTT. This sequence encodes CATSRDLTGDEKLFF.

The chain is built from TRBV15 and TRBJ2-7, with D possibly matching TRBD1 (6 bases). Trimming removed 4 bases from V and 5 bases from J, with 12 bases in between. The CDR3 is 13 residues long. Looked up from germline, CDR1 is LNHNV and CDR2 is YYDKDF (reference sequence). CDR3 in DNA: TGTGCCACCAGCACAGGGGTTGCCCACGAGCAGTACTTC. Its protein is CATSTGVAHEQYF.

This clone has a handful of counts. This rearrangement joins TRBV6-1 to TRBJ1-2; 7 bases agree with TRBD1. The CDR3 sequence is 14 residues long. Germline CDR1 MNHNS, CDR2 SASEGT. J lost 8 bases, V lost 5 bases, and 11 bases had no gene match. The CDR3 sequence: CASSMDRTPWGYTF. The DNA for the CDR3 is TGTGCCAGCAGTATGGACAGGACCCCTTGGGGCTACACCTTC.

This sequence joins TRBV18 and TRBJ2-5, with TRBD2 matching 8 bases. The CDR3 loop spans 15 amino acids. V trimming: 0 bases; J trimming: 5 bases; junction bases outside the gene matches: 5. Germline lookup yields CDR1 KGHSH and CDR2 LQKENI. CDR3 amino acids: CASSPPYSGGETQYF. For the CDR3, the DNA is TGTGCCAGCTCACCACCGTACTCGGGGGGGGAGACCCAGTACTTC.

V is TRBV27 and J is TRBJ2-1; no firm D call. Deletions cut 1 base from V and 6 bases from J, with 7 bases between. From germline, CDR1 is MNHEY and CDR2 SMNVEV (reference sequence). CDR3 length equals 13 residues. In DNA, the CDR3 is TGTGCCAGCAGTTTATGGGCCCGCAATGAGCAGTTCTTC. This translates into CASSLWARNEQFF.

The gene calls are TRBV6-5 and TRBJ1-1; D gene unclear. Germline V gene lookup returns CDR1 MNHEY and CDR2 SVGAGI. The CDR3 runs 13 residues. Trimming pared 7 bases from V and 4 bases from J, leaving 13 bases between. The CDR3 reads CASTSSPGTEAFF. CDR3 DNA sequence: TGTGCCAGCACCTCTTCCCCGGGCACTGAAGCTTTCTTT.

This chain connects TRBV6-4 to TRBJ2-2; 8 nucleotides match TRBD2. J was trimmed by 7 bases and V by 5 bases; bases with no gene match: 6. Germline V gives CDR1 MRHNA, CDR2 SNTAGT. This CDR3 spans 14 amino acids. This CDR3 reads CASSSQRESGELFF. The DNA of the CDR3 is TGTGCCAGCAGTTCACAGCGGGAGAGCGGGGAGCTGTTTTTT.

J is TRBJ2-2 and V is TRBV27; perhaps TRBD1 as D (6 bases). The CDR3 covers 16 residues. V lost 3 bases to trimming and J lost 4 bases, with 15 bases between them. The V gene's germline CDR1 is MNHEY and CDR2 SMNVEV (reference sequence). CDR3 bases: TGTGCCAGCAGTTTGTTGGGGGCGCCGGGCACCGGGGAGCTGTTTTTT. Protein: CASSLLGAPGTGELFF.

CDR3 bases: TGTGCCAGCAGATTAAGACTAGCGAGTCCTAGCACAGATACGCAGTATTTT. This codes for CASRLRLASPSTDTQYF. J is TRBJ2-3 and V is TRBV27; 8 nucleotides match TRBD2. The CDR3 runs to 17 residues. Germline V gives CDR1 MNHEY, CDR2 SMNVEV (reference sequence). V lost 6 bases to trimming and J lost 0 bases; unmatched junction nucleotides: 11.

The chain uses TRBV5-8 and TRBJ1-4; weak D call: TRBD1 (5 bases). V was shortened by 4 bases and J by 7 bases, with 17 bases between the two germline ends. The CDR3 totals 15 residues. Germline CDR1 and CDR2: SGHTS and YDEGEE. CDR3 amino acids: CASSPHGGIGEKLFF. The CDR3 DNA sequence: TGTGCCAGCAGCCCGCACGGGGGTATAGGTGAAAAACTGTTTTTT.

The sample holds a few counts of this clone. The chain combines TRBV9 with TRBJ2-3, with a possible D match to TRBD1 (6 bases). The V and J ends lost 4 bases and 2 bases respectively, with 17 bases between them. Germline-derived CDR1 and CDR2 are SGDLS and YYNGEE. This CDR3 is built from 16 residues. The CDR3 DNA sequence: TGTGCCAGCAGCCCACCAGGGGCCCTCTCCACAGATACGCAGTATTTT. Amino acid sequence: CASSPPGALSTDTQYF.